Shown below are 25 T cell receptor beta chains from a single sample sequenced in a study of cytomegalovirus exposure and HLA in healthy donors. TCRdb keeps only in-frame clones here, not all; method: immunoSEQ multiplex PCR. The data hold 35,000 to 55,000 clones, with roughly 93% observed a single time. The specimen was PBMCs. These TCRs come from a woman aged 18-29 years in good health and CMV-seronegative.

Only a few counts were recorded for this clone. This chain uses TRBV10-2 with TRBJ2-7, with TRBD2 as a possible D gene (5 bases). Germline lookup yields CDR1 WSHSY and CDR2 SAAADI. This CDR3 spans 12 amino acids. The V gene lost 7 bases and the J gene lost 0 bases, with 7 bases spanning the gap. The CDR3 nucleotides read TGCGCCAGCACCGGGAACTCCTACGAGCAGTACTTC. Translated: CASTGNSYEQYF.

The chain joins TRBV28 to TRBJ2-7; perhaps TRBD1 as D (6 bases). The CDR3 has 15 residues. CDR1 is MDHEN and CDR2 is SYDVKM in the germline V gene. With 5 bases removed from V and 2 bases from J, the gap between germline ends came to 16 bases. The CDR3 nucleotides read TGTGCCAGCAGTCGGACCGACAGGAGTACCTACGAGCAGTACTTC. Its protein product is CASSRTDRSTYEQYF.

The chain carries TRBV6-5 and TRBJ2-5; 7 bases are a match to TRBD1. With V trimmed by 5 bases and J by 2 bases, 2 bases remained unmatched. The CDR3 sequence is 13 residues long. The germline gives CDR1 MNHEY, CDR2 SVGAGI. The CDR3 DNA reads TGTGCCAGCAGTCGGGACAGTCAAGAGACCCAGTACTTC. This gives the protein CASSRDSQETQYF.

The chain joins TRBV13 to TRBJ2-1; TRBD1 matches 7 bases. V lost 1 base and J lost 8; bases outside the gene matches: 8. CDR3 length: 15 residues. Germline CDR1 is PRHDT and CDR2 is FYEKMQ (reference sequence). The CDR3 sequence: CASSLEKGGLHEQFF. The CDR3 DNA sequence: TGTGCCAGCAGCTTAGAGAAAGGGGGCTTGCATGAGCAGTTCTTC.

The chain joins TRBV18 to TRBJ2-2, with TRBD2 identical over 7 bases. Germline V CDR1 and CDR2: KGHSH, LQKENI. This CDR3 contains 17 residues. After removal of 0 bases from V and 0 bases from J, the junction contained 4 bases not matched to a gene. The CDR3, as DNA: TGTGCCAGCTCACCACCGGGCGGGGGACCGAACACCGGGGAGCTGTTTTTT. Protein sequence: CASSPPGGGPNTGELFF.

This chain links TRBV7-3 with TRBJ2-2; 8 nucleotides line up with TRBD1. CDR3 length: 15 residues. Trimming at V came to 2 bases and at J to 1 base, leaving 0 bases not matched to a gene. Germline loops: CDR1 SGHTA, CDR2 FQGTGA. The CDR3 DNA reads as TGTGCCAGCAGCTTAGGACAGGGGAACACCGGGGAGCTGTTTTTT. This gives the protein CASSLGQGNTGELFF.

The genes are TRBV5-1 and TRBJ2-7; 9 bases fit TRBD2. This CDR3 has 16 amino acids. V shed 0 bases, J shed 6 bases, and the junction held 10 bases outside the gene matches. CDR1 SGHRS and CDR2 YFSETQ come from the germline V gene. Written as DNA, the CDR3 is TGCGCCAGCAGCTTGGAGGTGGTAGCGGGAGTTGCCGAGCAGTACTTC. Its protein is CASSLEVVAGVAEQYF.

In DNA form, the CDR3 reads TGTGCCAGCAGGACAGGGTATAGCAATCAGCCCCAGCATTTT. Protein: CASRTGYSNQPQHF. The rearrangement links TRBV5-8 to TRBJ1-5, with 7 bases aligning to TRBD1. CDR1 is SGHTS and CDR2 is YDEGEE in the germline V gene. Losses at the gene ends were 5 bases for V and 0 bases for J; bases not matched to a gene: 2. This CDR3 spans 14 amino acids. Together with reference TRBV5-8 and TRBJ1-5, the CDR3 gives the full variable domain: EAGVTQSPTHLIKTRGQQATLRCSPISGHTSVYWYQQALGLGLQFLLWYDEGEERNRGNFPPRFSGRQFPNYSSELNVNALELEDSALYLCASRTGYSNQPQHFGDGTRLSIL.

The chain joins TRBV6-1 to TRBJ1-5, with a possible D match to TRBD1 (6 bases). The CDR3 spans 15 residues. The V and J ends lost 6 bases and 4 bases respectively, with 16 bases between them. CDR1 and CDR2 (germline): MNHNS, SASEGT. As DNA, the CDR3 is TGTGCCAGCAGGGACTGGACAGTCACTAATCAGCCCCAGCATTTT. It codes for CASRDWTVTNQPQHF.

This chain links TRBV4-2 with TRBJ2-3; no firm D call. V gave up 1 base and J gave up 4 bases, with 6 bases separating them. Per the germline V gene, CDR1 is LGHNA and CDR2 is YNFKEQ. The CDR3 consists of 13 residues. In DNA, the CDR3 is TGTGCCAGCAGCCAAGTTGAGGCAGATACGCAGTATTTT. This translates into CASSQVEADTQYF.

This chain joins TRBV5-1 and TRBJ1-4, with D perhaps matching TRBD1 (5 bases). Germline CDR1 SGHRS, CDR2 YFSETQ. V was trimmed by 5 bases and J by 8 bases, leaving 16 bases between them. The CDR3 loop spans 14 amino acids. The CDR3 bases are TGCGCCAGCAGAGGAGGGGCAACGGAGGAAAAACTGTTTTTT. Amino acid sequence: CASRGGATEEKLFF.

This clone was observed once. The V gene is TRBV11-2, the J gene TRBJ2-1; 8 bases match TRBD2. CDR3 length equals 15 residues. In germline, CDR1 is SGHAT, CDR2 FQNNGV. After removal of 3 bases from V and 1 base from J, the junction contained 2 bases not matched to a gene. The CDR3 sequence is CASSLGTSSYNEQFF. The CDR3 nucleotides read TGTGCCAGCAGCTTGGGGACTAGTTCCTACAATGAGCAGTTCTTC.

This chain joins TRBV11-2 and TRBJ2-7, with no clear D. Germline V lookup: CDR1 SGHAT, CDR2 FQNNGV. The length of the CDR3 is 13 residues. V shed 5 bases and J shed 5 bases, with 13 bases lying between them. CDR3: CASSRPSGHEQYF. The CDR3 region has the DNA TGTGCCAGCAGCCGGCCCTCGGGTCACGAGCAGTACTTC. The full variable domain, with the rest looked up from reference TRBV11-2 and TRBJ2-7, is EAGVAQSPRYKIIEKRQSVAFWCNPISGHATLYWYQQILGQGPKLLIQFQNNGVVDDSQLPKDRFSAERLKGVDSTLKIQPAKLEDSAVYLCASSRPSGHEQYFGPGTRLTVT.

V is TRBV27 and J is TRBJ1-2; TRBD1 aligns across 7 bases. The CDR3 is 16 amino acids. Looked up from germline, CDR1 is MNHEY and CDR2 is SMNVEV (reference sequence). The J segment lost 0 bases and the V segment lost 5 bases, leaving 9 bases of the junction unmatched. The CDR3 loop is CASSLLYRGPNYGYTF. CDR3 bases: TGTGCCAGCAGTCTATTATACAGGGGACCTAACTATGGCTACACCTTC.

The chain is built from TRBV7-9 and TRBJ2-7; 8 bases map to TRBD2. The germline V gene has CDR1 SEHNR and CDR2 FQNEAQ (reference sequence). This CDR3 comprises 14 residues. V lost 4 bases, J lost 1 base, and 3 bases stayed unmatched. In DNA form, the CDR3 reads TGTGCCAGCAGCTCGGGACTAGTTTCCTACGAGCAGTACTTC. Amino acid sequence: CASSSGLVSYEQYF.

The rearrangement joins TRBV29-1 to TRBJ2-1; 11 positions match TRBD2. Per the germline V gene, CDR1 is SQVTM and CDR2 is ANQGSEA. There are 14 residues in the CDR3. The trim removed 7 bases at V and 4 bases at J, leaving 6 bases unmatched. The CDR3 DNA sequence: TGCAGCGCTCATATAGCGGGAGGGTACAATGAGCAGTTCTTC. Its translation: CSAHIAGGYNEQFF.

This CDR3 is CASTSSYASVNTGELFF. The CDR3 nucleotides are TGTGCCAGCACCTCCTCCTACGCTAGCGTGAACACCGGGGAGCTGTTTTTT. The chain combines TRBV28 with TRBJ2-2; maybe TRBD2 (6 bases). Germline V gene sequence: CDR1 MDHEN, CDR2 SYDVKM. This CDR3 region has 17 residues. The V end lost 7 bases, the J end lost 1 base, and 19 bases lay between the germline ends.

J is TRBJ2-7 and V is TRBV27; 10 bases match TRBD2. Losses at the gene ends were 8 bases for V and 1 base for J; bases not matched to a gene: 14. The germline CDR1 and CDR2 sequences are MNHEY and SMNVEV (reference sequence). The CDR3 totals 17 residues. CDR3 nucleotides: TGTGCCAGCCGCCTAGCGGGAGATCCCCGCTTTTCCTACGAGCAGTACTTC. It codes for CASRLAGDPRFSYEQYF.

The rearrangement uses TRBV15 and TRBJ1-5; weak D call: TRBD1 (6 bases). Germline V lookup: CDR1 LNHNV, CDR2 YYDKDF (reference sequence). The CDR3 runs to 16 residues. The ends were cut back, 0 bases at V and 4 bases at J, with 13 bases in the middle. This CDR3 is CATSRDLGGPNQPQHF. The DNA of the CDR3 is TGTGCCACCAGCAGAGATTTGGGGGGGCCTAATCAGCCCCAGCATTTT.

The chain carries TRBV5-1 and TRBJ2-7, with D uncertain. Trimming cost V 0 bases and J 5 bases, with 6 bases left between them. The CDR3 contains 12 residues. Germline V gene lookup returns CDR1 SGHRS and CDR2 YFSETQ. CDR3 coding DNA: TGCGCCAGCAGCTTGGGACATGACGAGCAGTACTTC. It translates to CASSLGHDEQYF.

The V call is TRBV5-1, the J call TRBJ1-3, with 7 bases aligning to TRBD1. After removal of 0 bases from V and 4 bases from J, the junction contained 4 bases not matched to a gene. The CDR3 consists of 15 residues. Germline values: CDR1 SGHRS, CDR2 YFSETQ. CDR3 sequence (DNA): TGCGCCAGCAGCTTGGAGGGGGCAGGGGGAAACACCATATATTTT. The encoded protein is CASSLEGAGGNTIYF.

The chain carries TRBV6-1 and TRBJ1-2; perhaps TRBD1 as D (6 bases). CDR1 and CDR2 from the germline V gene are MNHNS and SASEGT. The germline V and J ends were trimmed by 10 bases and 4 bases, with 19 bases remaining between them. The CDR3 has 14 amino acids. The CDR3 protein is CATVNRAPGYGYTF. In DNA form, the CDR3 reads TGTGCCACCGTAAACAGGGCTCCGGGCTATGGCTACACCTTC.

CDR3 coding DNA: TGCGCCAGCAGTGAGTCAAGAGGGGGCTTGGATACGCAGTATTTT. Amino acid sequence: CASSESRGGLDTQYF. This chain connects TRBV10-1 to TRBJ2-3, with 7 nucleotides matching TRBD1. Per germline, CDR1 WNHNN and CDR2 SYGVQD (reference sequence). This CDR3 has 15 residues. V was pared by 0 bases and J by 6 bases, with 6 bases of the junction left unmatched.

This rearrangement joins TRBV4-2 to TRBJ2-3; the D is unclear. Trimming shortened V by 5 bases and J by 2 bases, and 8 bases separated the two germline ends. Germline V lookup: CDR1 LGHNA, CDR2 YNFKEQ. The CDR3 spans 13 residues. CDR3 amino acids: CASSMAYTDTQYF. CDR3 nucleotides: TGTGCCAGCAGCATGGCTTACACAGATACGCAGTATTTT.

On this clone itself: No DNA is shown, since the ends of the CDR3 on it are uncertain; the CDR3 is the one TCRdb lists. The genes are TRBV7-2 and TRBJ2-1; the table's D call, TRBD2, has no DNA check behind it. The CDR3 is 14 residues long, ends included. CDR1 is SGHTA, CDR2 FQGNSA, per germline. The chain's CDR3 is CASSLSVGGGSGFF.